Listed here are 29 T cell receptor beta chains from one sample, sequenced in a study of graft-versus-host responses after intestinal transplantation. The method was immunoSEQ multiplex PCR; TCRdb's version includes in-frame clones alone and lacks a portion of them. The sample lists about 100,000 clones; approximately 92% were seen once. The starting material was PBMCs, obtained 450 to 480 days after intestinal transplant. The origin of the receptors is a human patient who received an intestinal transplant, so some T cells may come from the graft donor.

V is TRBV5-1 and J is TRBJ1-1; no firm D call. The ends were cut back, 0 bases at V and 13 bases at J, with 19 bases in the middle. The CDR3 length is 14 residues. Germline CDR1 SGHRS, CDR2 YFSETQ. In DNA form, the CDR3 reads TGCGCCAGCAGCTTGGATAGTCGCCAACAAGAGGGTTTCTTT. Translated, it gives CASSLDSRQQEGFF.

The CDR3 coding sequence is TGTGCCAGCAGTTCCCTGACAGGTGGATACTCACCCCTCCACTTT. This encodes CASSSLTGGYSPLHF. The chain has TRBV27 and TRBJ1-6; D may be TRBD1 (6 bases). CDR1 MNHEY and CDR2 SMNVEV come from the germline V gene (reference sequence). This CDR3 comprises 15 residues. Trimming stripped 4 bases from V and 10 bases from J, with 17 bases between.

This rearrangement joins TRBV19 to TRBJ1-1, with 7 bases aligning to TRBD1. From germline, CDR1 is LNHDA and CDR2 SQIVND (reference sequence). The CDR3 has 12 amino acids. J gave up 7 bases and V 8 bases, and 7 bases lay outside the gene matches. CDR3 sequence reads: CASRDSNLEAFF. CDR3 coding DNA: TGTGCCAGTCGGGACAGCAACCTTGAAGCTTTCTTT.

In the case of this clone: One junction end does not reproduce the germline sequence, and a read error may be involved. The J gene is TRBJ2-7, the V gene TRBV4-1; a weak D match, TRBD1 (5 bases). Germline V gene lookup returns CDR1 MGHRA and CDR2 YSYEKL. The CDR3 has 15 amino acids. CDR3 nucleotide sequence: TGCGCCAGCAGCCAAGTGGTGCAGGGCACCTACGGGCAGTACTTC. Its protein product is CASSQVVQGTYGQYF.

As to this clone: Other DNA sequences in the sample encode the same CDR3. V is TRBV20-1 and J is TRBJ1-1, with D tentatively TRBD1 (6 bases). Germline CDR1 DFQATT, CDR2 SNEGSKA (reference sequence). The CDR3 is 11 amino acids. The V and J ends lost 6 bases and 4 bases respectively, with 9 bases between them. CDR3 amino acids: CSARGGTEAFF. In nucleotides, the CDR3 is TGCAGTGCCAGGGGAGGCACTGAAGCTTTCTTT.

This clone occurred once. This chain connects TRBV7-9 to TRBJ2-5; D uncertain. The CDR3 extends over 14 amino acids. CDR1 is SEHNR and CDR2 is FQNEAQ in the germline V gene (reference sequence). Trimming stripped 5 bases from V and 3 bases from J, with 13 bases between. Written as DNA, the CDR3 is TGTGCCAGCAGCCCCCCGGCTACAGAAGAGACCCAGTACTTC. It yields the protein CASSPPATEETQYF.

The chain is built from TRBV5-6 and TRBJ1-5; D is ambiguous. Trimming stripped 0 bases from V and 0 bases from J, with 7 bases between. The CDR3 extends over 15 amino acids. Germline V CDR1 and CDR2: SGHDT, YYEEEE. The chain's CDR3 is CASSLGHTSNQPQHF. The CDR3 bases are TGTGCCAGCAGCTTGGGACACACTAGCAATCAGCCCCAGCATTTT.

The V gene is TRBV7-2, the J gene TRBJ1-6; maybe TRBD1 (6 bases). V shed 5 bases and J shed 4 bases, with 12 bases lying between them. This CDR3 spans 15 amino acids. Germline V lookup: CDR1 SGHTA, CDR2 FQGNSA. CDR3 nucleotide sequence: TGTGCCAGCAGCGCCAGACAGGAGTATAATTCACCCCTCCACTTT. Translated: CASSARQEYNSPLHF.

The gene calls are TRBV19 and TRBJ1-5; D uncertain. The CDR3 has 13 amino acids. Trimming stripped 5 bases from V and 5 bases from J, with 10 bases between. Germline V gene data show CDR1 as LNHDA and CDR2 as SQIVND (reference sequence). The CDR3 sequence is CASSYDRYQPQHF. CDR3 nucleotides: TGTGCCAGTAGTTACGATAGATATCAGCCCCAGCATTTT.

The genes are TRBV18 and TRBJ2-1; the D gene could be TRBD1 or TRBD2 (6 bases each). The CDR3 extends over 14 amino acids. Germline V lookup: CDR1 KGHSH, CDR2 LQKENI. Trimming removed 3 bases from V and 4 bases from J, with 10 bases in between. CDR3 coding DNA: TGTGCCAGCTCACCGGGGGGCTCATACAATGAGCAGTTCTTC. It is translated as CASSPGGSYNEQFF.

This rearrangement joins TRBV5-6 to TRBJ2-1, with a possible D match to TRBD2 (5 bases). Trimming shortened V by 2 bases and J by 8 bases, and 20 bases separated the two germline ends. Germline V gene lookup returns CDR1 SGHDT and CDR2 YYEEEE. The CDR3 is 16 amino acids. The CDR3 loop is CASSLPDRGSWDEQFF. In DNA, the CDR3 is TGTGCCAGCAGCTTACCCGATCGGGGTAGCTGGGATGAGCAGTTCTTC.

The CDR3 DNA reads as TGTGCCATCAGTGAGTCCCGACGGGGGATGAACACTGAAGCTTTCTTT. Its translation is CAISESRRGMNTEAFF. The chain couples TRBV10-3 to TRBJ1-1; D might be TRBD1 (5 bases). CDR3 length equals 16 residues. V lost 0 bases and J lost 0, with 11 bases in between. Germline CDR1 is ENHRY and CDR2 is SYGVKD.

This CDR3 reads CASSNAGVAEAFF. CDR3 DNA: TGTGCCAGCAGTAACGCAGGGGTGGCTGAAGCTTTCTTT. V and J are TRBV25-1 and TRBJ1-1; the D gene is possibly TRBD1 (6 bases). Germline CDR1 is MGHDK and CDR2 is SYGVNS. This CDR3 is 13 amino acids long. V was pared by 5 bases and J by 6 bases, with 13 bases between.

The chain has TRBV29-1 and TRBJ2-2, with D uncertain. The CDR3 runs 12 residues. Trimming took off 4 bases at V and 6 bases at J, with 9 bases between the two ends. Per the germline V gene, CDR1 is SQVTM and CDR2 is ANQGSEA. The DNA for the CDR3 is TGCAGCGTTGTGTTCCGTCCCGGGGAGCTGTTTTTT. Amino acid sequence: CSVVFRPGELFF.

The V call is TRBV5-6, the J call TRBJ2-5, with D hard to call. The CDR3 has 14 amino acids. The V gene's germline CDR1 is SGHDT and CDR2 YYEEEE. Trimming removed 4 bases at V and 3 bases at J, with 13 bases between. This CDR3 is CASSPDFTEETQYF. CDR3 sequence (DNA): TGTGCCAGCAGCCCCGATTTTACCGAAGAGACCCAGTACTTC. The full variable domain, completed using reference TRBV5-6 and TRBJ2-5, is DAGVTQSPTHLIKTRGQQVTLRCSPKSGHDTVSWYQQALGQGPQFIFQYYEEEERQRGNFPDRFSGHQFPNYSSELNVNALLLGDSALYLCASSPDFTEETQYFGPGTRLLVL.

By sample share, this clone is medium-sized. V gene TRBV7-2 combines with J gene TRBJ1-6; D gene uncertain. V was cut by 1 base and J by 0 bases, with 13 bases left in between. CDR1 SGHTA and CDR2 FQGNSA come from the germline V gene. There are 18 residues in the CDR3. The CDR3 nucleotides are TGTGCCAGCAGCTTAGTGGCAGCGCGCCGCTCCTATAATTCACCCCTCCACTTT. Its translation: CASSLVAARRSYNSPLHF.

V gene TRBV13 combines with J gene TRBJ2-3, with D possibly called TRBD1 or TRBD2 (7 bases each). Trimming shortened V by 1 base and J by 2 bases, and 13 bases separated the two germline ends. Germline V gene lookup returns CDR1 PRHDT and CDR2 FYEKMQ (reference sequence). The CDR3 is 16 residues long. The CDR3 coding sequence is TGTGCCAGCAGCTTAGTGGGGGAGGGGGCCACAGATACGCAGTATTTT. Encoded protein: CASSLVGEGATDTQYF.

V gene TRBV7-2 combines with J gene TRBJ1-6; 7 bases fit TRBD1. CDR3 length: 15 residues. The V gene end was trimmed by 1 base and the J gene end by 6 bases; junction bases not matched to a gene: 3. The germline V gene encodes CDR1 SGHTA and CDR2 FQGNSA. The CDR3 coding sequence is TGTGCCAGCAGCTTAGAGGGGGCCCCTAATTCACCCCTCCACTTT. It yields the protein CASSLEGAPNSPLHF.

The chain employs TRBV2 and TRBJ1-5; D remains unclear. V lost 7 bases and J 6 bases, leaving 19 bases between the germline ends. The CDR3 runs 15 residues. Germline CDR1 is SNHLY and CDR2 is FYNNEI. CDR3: CASNKEGIGGQPQHF. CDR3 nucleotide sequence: TGTGCCAGCAACAAGGAAGGGATTGGAGGTCAGCCCCAGCATTTT. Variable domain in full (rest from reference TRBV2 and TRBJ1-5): EPEVTQTPSHQVTQMGQEVILRCVPISNHLYFYWYRQILGQKVEFLVSFYNNEISEKSEIFDDQFSVERPDGSNFTLKIRSTKLEDSAMYFCASNKEGIGGQPQHFGDGTRLSIL.

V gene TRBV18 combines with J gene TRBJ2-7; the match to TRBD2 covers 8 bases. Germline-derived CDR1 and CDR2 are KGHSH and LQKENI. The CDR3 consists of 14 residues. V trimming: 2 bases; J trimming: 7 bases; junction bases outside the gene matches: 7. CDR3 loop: CASSPLEGTREQYF. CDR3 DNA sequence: TGTGCCAGCTCACCATTGGAGGGGACTAGAGAGCAGTACTTC.

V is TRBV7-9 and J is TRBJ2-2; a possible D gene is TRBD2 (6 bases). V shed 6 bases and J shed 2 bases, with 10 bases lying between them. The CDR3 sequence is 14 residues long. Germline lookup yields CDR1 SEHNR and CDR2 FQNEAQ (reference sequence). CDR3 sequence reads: CASRGGPNTGELFF. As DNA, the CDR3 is TGTGCCAGCAGGGGGGGACCTAACACCGGGGAGCTGTTTTTT.

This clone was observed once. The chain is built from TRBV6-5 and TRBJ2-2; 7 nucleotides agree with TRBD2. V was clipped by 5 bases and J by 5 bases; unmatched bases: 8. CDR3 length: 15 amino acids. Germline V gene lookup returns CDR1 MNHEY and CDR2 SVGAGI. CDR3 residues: CASSPSRGGTGELFF. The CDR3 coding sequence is TGTGCCAGCAGTCCCTCTCGCGGGGGAACCGGGGAGCTGTTTTTT.

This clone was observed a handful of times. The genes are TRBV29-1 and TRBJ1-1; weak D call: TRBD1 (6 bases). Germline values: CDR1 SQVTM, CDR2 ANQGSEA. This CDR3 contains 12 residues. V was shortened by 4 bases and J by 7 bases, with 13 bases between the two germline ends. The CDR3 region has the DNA TGCAGCGTTGTGGGGGCGGGTCTTGAAGCTTTCTTT. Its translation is CSVVGAGLEAFF.

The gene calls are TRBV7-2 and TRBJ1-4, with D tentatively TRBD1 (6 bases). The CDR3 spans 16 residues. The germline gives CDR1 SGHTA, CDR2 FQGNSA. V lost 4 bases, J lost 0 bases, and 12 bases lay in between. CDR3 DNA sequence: TGTGCCAGCAGCTCCTGGACAGCTGCAACTAATGAAAAACTGTTTTTT. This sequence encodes CASSSWTAATNEKLFF.

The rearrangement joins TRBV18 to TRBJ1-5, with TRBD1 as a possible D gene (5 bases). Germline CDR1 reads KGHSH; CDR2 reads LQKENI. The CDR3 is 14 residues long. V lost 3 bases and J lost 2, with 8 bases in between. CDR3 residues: CASSPRDGNQPQHF. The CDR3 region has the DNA TGTGCCAGCTCACCCCGGGACGGCAATCAGCCCCAGCATTTT.

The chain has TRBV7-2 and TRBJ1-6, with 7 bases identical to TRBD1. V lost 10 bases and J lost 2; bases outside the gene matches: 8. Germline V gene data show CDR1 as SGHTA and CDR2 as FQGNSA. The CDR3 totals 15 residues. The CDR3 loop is CAILLGTAYNSPLHF. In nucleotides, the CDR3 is TGTGCCATCCTCCTAGGGACAGCCTATAATTCACCCCTCCACTTT. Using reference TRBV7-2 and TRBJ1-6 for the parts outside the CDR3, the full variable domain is GAGVSQSPSNKVTEKGKDVELRCDPISGHTALYWYRQSLGQGLEFLIYFQGNSAPDKSGLPSDRFSAERTGGSVSTLTIQRTQQEDSAVYLCAILLGTAYNSPLHFGNGTRLTVT.

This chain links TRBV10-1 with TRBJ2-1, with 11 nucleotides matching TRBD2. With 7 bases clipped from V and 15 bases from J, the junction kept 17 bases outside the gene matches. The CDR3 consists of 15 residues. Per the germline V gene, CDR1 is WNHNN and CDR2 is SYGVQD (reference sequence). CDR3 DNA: TGCGCCAGCAAATCCCTTCGGGCTAGCGGGGGGCCCCCGTTCTTC. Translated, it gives CASKSLRASGGPPFF.

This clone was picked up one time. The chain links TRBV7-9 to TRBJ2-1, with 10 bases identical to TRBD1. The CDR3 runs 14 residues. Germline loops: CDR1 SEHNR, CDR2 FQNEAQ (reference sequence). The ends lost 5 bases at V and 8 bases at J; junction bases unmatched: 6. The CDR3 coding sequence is TGTGCCAGCAGCCCGACAGGGGGCCGATATGAGCAGTTCTTC. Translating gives CASSPTGGRYEQFF.

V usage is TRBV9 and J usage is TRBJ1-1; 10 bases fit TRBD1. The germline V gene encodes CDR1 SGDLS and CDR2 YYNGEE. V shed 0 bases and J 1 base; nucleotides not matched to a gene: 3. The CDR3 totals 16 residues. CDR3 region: CASSVGDRGRNTEAFF. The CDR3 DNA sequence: TGTGCCAGCAGCGTAGGGGACAGGGGTCGGAACACTGAAGCTTTCTTT. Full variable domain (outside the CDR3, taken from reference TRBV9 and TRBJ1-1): DSGVTQTPKHLITATGQRVTLRCSPRSGDLSVYWYQQSLDQGLQFLIQYYNGEERAKGNILERFSAQQFPDLHSELNLSSLELGDSALYFCASSVGDRGRNTEAFFGQGTRLTVV.